These 28 T cell receptor beta chains were sequenced from one sample in a study of regulatory T cells in long-lasting Graves disease listed by TCRdb under 2021. Taken with the paper, the label for time point translates to: persistent/refractory GD, antithyroid drugs over 5 years with positive TRAb. For both TCR sequencing and RNA sequencing, RNA was extracted from PBMCs in TRIzol. Library generation was performed with multiplex PCR. Data came from an Illumina HiSeq 4000. To build TCR beta libraries, CDR3 regions were amplified by Arm-PCR using iRepertoire HTBI primers. TCRdb applied fastp at Q25 and MiXCR to the public reads, then kept only in-frame beta chains. Entries are consolidated by CDR3 protein sequence, retaining the most common genes and DNA. The sample records about 470,000 distinct CDR3 sequences, roughly 21% of which are singletons. The ten largest make up roughly 7.1% of the sample. This sample comprised peripheral blood mononuclear cells (PBMCs), obtained when the disease was refractory, from a patient treated with antithyroid drugs. The receptors were sampled from a female donor with Graves disease.

This clonotype came up a few times. The chain employs TRBV12-3 or TRBV12-4 and TRBJ2-1; perhaps TRBD1 as D (5 bases). Trimming stripped 2 bases from V and 9 bases from J, with 5 bases between. The CDR3 totals 11 residues. DNA for the CDR3: TGTGCCAGCAGTTTAAGGGGTGAGCAGTTCTTC. Translating it yields CASSLRGEQFF.

The DNA for the CDR3 is TGCAGTGCTAGAGGTCGACTAAATGAGCAGTTCTTC. It yields the protein CSARGRLNEQFF. This sequence joins TRBV20-1 and TRBJ2-1; weak D call: TRBD2 (5 bases). The CDR3 runs 12 residues. V was shortened by 1 base and J by 7 bases, with 8 bases between the two germline ends. Per the germline V gene, CDR1 is DFQATT and CDR2 is SNEGSKA (reference sequence).

In its sample, this clonotype was seen a few times. The chain carries TRBV7-9 and TRBJ2-5; TRBD1 matches at 7 bases. This CDR3 has 13 residues. CDR1 SEHNR and CDR2 FQNEAQ come from the germline V gene (reference sequence). The trim removed 7 bases at V and 3 bases at J, leaving 5 bases unmatched. The CDR3 DNA is TGTGCCAGCACCACAACAGGGGAAGAGACCCAGTACTTC. Its protein is CASTTTGEETQYF.

As for this clonotype: One base away lies a much larger clone, so this may be a sequencing read error. The rearrangement links TRBV7-8 to TRBJ1-5; no reliable D call. Germline V CDR1 and CDR2: SGHVS, FQNEAQ. The CDR3 runs to 13 residues. V was trimmed by 1 base and J by 3 bases, leaving 4 bases between them. The CDR3 sequence: CASSLDYNQPQHF. The CDR3 bases are TGTGCCAGCAGCTTAGACTACAATCAGCCCCAGCATTTT.

This clonotype was recorded at least ten times. The chain combines TRBV28 with TRBJ2-7; tentatively, D is TRBD1 (5 bases). CDR1 is MDHEN and CDR2 is SYDVKM in the germline V gene. Between the trimmed V and J ends, which lost 5 bases and 2 bases, there was a span of 13 bases. This CDR3 contains 14 residues. This chain's CDR3 is CASSPYRLAYEQYF. As DNA, the CDR3 is TGTGCCAGCAGTCCATACAGGCTTGCCTACGAGCAGTACTTC.

V usage is TRBV11-2 and J usage is TRBJ2-3; TRBD2 agrees at 15 bases. CDR3 length equals 19 residues. CDR1 is SGHAT, CDR2 FQNNGV, per germline. V lost 4 bases and J lost 4; bases outside the gene matches: 12. CDR3 residues: CASSSNGLAGGGVSDTQYF. DNA of the CDR3: TGTGCCAGCAGCTCTAATGGACTAGCGGGAGGGGGGGTTTCAGATACGCAGTATTTT.

This clonotype was observed a handful of times. This sequence joins TRBV19 and TRBJ1-5; no definite D call. V gave up 0 bases and J gave up 4 bases, with 7 bases separating them. The CDR3 consists of 14 residues. Germline lookup yields CDR1 LNHDA and CDR2 SQIVND (reference sequence). The CDR3 DNA is TGTGCCAGTAGTATAGAGTTCAGAAATCAGCCCCAGCATTTT. This translates into CASSIEFRNQPQHF.

This clonotype was counted ten times or more. The chain joins TRBV24-1 to TRBJ1-2, with no clear D. The CDR3 length is 12 residues. Germline V CDR1 and CDR2: KGHDR, SFDVKD. V lost 3 bases and J lost 5, with 6 bases in between. The CDR3 sequence is CATSDAGYGYTF. DNA of the CDR3: TGTGCCACCAGTGATGCGGGTTATGGCTACACCTTC.

This clonotype was seen many times. The rearrangement uses TRBV7-9 and TRBJ2-5, with D unresolved. The length of the CDR3 is 13 residues. V lost 5 bases and J lost 4, with 11 bases in between. Germline V gene data show CDR1 as SEHNR and CDR2 as FQNEAQ (reference sequence). CDR3 nucleotide sequence: TGTGCCAGCAGCCCTACCACCGTAGAGACCCAGTACTTC. This codes for CASSPTTVETQYF.

There are a few counts of this clonotype. The V and J genes are TRBV20-1 and TRBJ2-7, with D maybe TRBD1 (6 bases). The CDR3 runs to 11 residues. Between the trimmed V and J ends, which lost 8 bases and 4 bases, there was a span of 12 bases. Germline V gene sequence: CDR1 DFQATT, CDR2 SNEGSKA (reference sequence). CDR3 in DNA: TGCAGTCCCCGGGACATGTACGAGCAGTACTTC. It codes for CSPRDMYEQYF.

The V gene is TRBV19, the J gene TRBJ2-5, with TRBD1 matching over 12 bases. The ends lost 6 bases at V and 4 bases at J; junction bases unmatched: 3. CDR1 is LNHDA, CDR2 SQIVND, per germline (reference sequence). This CDR3 spans 14 amino acids. CDR3 protein: CASSSGQGAETQYF. CDR3 coding DNA: TGTGCCAGTAGCTCGGGACAGGGGGCAGAGACCCAGTACTTC. Drawing the rest from reference TRBV19 and TRBJ2-5, the complete variable domain is DGGITQSPKYLFRKEGQNVTLSCEQNLNHDAMYWYRQDPGQGLRLIYYSQIVNDFQKGDIAEGYSVSREKKESFPLTVTSAQKNPTAFYLCASSSGQGAETQYFGPGTRLLVL.

This clonotype appeared a few times. The chain couples TRBV19 to TRBJ2-7, with 7 bases aligning to TRBD1. Per germline, CDR1 LNHDA and CDR2 SQIVND (reference sequence). Trimming at V came to 4 bases and at J to 3 bases, leaving 3 bases not matched to a gene. The CDR3 consists of 13 residues. The CDR3 loop is CASSKTGLYEQYF. The CDR3 DNA sequence: TGTGCCAGTAGTAAGACAGGGCTCTACGAGCAGTACTTC.

The chain is built from TRBV29-1 and TRBJ2-5; D remains unclear. CDR1 is SQVTM and CDR2 is ANQGSEA in the germline V gene. With 5 bases removed from V and 3 bases from J, the gap between germline ends came to 16 bases. This CDR3 has 14 amino acids. Here the CDR3 reads CSVLLLGKEETQYF. The CDR3 region has the DNA TGCAGCGTTCTCCTCTTGGGCAAAGAAGAGACCCAGTACTTC.

The chain has TRBV11-2 and TRBJ2-3; no clear D gene. The CDR3 sequence is 13 residues long. The germline V gene has CDR1 SGHAT and CDR2 FQNNGV. V was clipped by 1 base and J by 3 bases, with 5 bases between them. CDR3 loop: CASSLGQTDTQYF. The CDR3 DNA is TGTGCCAGCAGCTTAGGCCAAACAGATACGCAGTATTTT.

This clonotype was detected once. The chain couples TRBV20-1 to TRBJ2-4; D possibly uses TRBD1 or TRBD2 (5 bases each). V was shortened by 7 bases and J by 2 bases, with 18 bases between the two germline ends. This CDR3 comprises 15 residues. Germline V gives CDR1 DFQATT, CDR2 SNEGSKA (reference sequence). The CDR3 region is CSVRPGTLTKNIQYF. CDR3 in DNA: TGCAGTGTACGCCCCGGGACCCTAACCAAAAACATTCAGTACTTC.

As for this clonotype: Possible read error: a much larger clone is one base away. The chain carries TRBV28 and TRBJ2-5; D gene uncertain. Germline-derived CDR1 and CDR2 are MDHEN and SYDVKM. V gave up 5 bases and J gave up 7 bases, with 14 bases separating them. There are 13 residues in the CDR3. CDR3 sequence (DNA): TGTGCCAGCAGTCTTACAGTGAGAGGGACCCAGTACTTC. Encoded protein: CASSLTVRGTQYF.

The rearrangement uses TRBV6-5 and TRBJ1-3; tentative D call: TRBD1 (6 bases). Germline CDR1 reads MNHEY; CDR2 reads SVGAGI. V lost 0 bases to trimming and J lost 3 bases, with 9 bases between them. The CDR3 runs to 15 residues. DNA of the CDR3: TGTGCCAGCAGTTACTCGGGGGCTTTTGGAAACACCATATATTTT. It yields the protein CASSYSGAFGNTIYF.

This clonotype was seen a few times. The chain combines TRBV29-1 with TRBJ2-3, with D possibly called TRBD1 or TRBD2 (5 bases each). Trimming stripped 6 bases from V and 2 bases from J, with 15 bases between. The CDR3 covers 14 residues. Germline-derived CDR1 and CDR2 are SQVTM and ANQGSEA. The CDR3 DNA reads as TGCAGCGTGAAACCGGGACCCATCACAGATACGCAGTATTTT. Its protein product is CSVKPGPITDTQYF.

The chain combines TRBV5-1 with TRBJ2-7; D may match TRBD1 or TRBD2 (5 bases each). Germline V gene sequence: CDR1 SGHRS, CDR2 YFSETQ. Trimming cost V 0 bases and J 3 bases, with 7 bases left between them. This CDR3 comprises 13 residues. The CDR3 here is CASSLVGDYEQYF. CDR3 DNA: TGCGCCAGCAGCTTGGTGGGGGACTACGAGCAGTACTTC.

The rearrangement joins TRBV11-2 to TRBJ2-1, with TRBD1 as a possible D gene (6 bases). CDR3 length: 14 residues. V was pared by 8 bases and J by 0 bases, with 11 bases between. Germline V gene data show CDR1 as SGHAT and CDR2 as FQNNGV. CDR3 amino acids: CASGGSNSYNEQFF. CDR3 nucleotides: TGTGCCAGCGGGGGCTCTAACTCCTACAATGAGCAGTTCTTC.

This clonotype was picked up many times. The rearrangement links TRBV12-3 or TRBV12-4 to TRBJ2-5; D is unresolved. Trimming shortened V by 3 bases and J by 2 bases, and 7 bases separated the two germline ends. This CDR3 has 13 amino acids. The CDR3 DNA is TGTGCCAGCAGTTTTCACGGGCAAGAGACCCAGTACTTC. This codes for CASSFHGQETQYF.

This clonotype was seen only a few times. V and J are TRBV6-2 or TRBV6-3 and TRBJ1-2; D gene ambiguous. Germline V gene lookup returns CDR1 MNHEY and CDR2 SVGEGT. The CDR3 has 13 amino acids. The V end lost 2 bases, the J end lost 8 bases, and 12 bases lay between the germline ends. CDR3: CASSYDPYGGYTF. CDR3 sequence (DNA): TGTGCCAGCAGTTACGACCCATACGGCGGCTACACCTTC.

This clonotype has only a few counts. The V and J genes are TRBV19 and TRBJ1-1; a possible D gene is TRBD1 (6 bases). The CDR3 loop spans 14 amino acids. Germline loops: CDR1 LNHDA, CDR2 SQIVND (reference sequence). Trimming left V 7 bases short and J 1 base short, with 13 bases between. CDR3 region: CASTLDRRNTEAFF. In DNA form, the CDR3 reads TGTGCCAGTACCCTTGACAGGAGGAACACTGAAGCTTTCTTT.

This clonotype was seen many times. The chain recombines TRBV30 with TRBJ1-2; D gene ambiguous. CDR3 length: 12 amino acids. Trimming took off 2 bases at V and 2 bases at J, with 6 bases between the two ends. Per germline, CDR1 GTSNPN and CDR2 SVGIG (reference sequence). The CDR3 loop reads CAWSSSNYGYTF. The CDR3 coding sequence is TGTGCCTGGAGTTCCTCCAACTATGGCTACACCTTC.

The sample holds many counts of this clonotype. The rearrangement joins TRBV20-1 to TRBJ2-7; unclear D gene. CDR3 length: 13 residues. The germline gives CDR1 DFQATT, CDR2 SNEGSKA (reference sequence). Trimming left V 1 base short and J 2 bases short, with 9 bases between. The CDR3 region has the DNA TGCAGTGCTAGAGTGAACAGCGCCTACGAGCAGTACTTC. This gives the protein CSARVNSAYEQYF.

This chain uses TRBV25-1 with TRBJ2-5; TRBD1 agrees at 10 bases. Germline V gene lookup returns CDR1 MGHDK and CDR2 SYGVNS. V was pared by 4 bases and J by 5 bases, with 13 bases of the junction left unmatched. The CDR3 totals 17 residues. This chain's CDR3 is CASSAPGQGPFMETQYF. The CDR3 bases are TGTGCCAGCAGTGCGCCGGGACAGGGGCCATTCATGGAGACCCAGTACTTC.

The rearrangement uses TRBV4-1 and TRBJ2-7; D is uncertain. Germline lookup yields CDR1 MGHRA and CDR2 YSYEKL. The CDR3 is 15 amino acids. V gave up 0 bases and J gave up 3 bases, with 12 bases separating them. The CDR3 sequence is CASSQEFGQNYEQYF. In DNA, the CDR3 is TGCGCCAGCAGCCAAGAGTTTGGGCAGAACTACGAGCAGTACTTC.

The chain carries TRBV9 and TRBJ2-3; D is perhaps TRBD2 (7 bases). This CDR3 has 17 residues. Germline V gives CDR1 SGDLS, CDR2 YYNGEE. Trimming left V 2 bases short and J 2 bases short, with 18 bases between. CDR3 nucleotide sequence: TGTGCCAGCAGCGTTGAAGTCGCGGGGGCATACACAGATACGCAGTATTTT. As protein: CASSVEVAGAYTDTQYF.